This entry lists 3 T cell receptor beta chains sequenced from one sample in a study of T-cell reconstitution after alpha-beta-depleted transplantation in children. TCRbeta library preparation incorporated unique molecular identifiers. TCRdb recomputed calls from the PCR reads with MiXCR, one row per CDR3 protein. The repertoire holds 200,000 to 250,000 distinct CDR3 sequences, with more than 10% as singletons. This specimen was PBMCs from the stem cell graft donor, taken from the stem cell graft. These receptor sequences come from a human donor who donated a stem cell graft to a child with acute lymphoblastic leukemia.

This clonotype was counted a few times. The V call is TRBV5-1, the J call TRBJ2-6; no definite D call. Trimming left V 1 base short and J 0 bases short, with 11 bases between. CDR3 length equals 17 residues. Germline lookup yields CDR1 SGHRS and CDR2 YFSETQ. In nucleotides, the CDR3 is TGCGCCAGCAGCTTGCAGGCAATGAGCTCTGGGGCCAACGTCCTGACTTTC. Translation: CASSLQAMSSGANVLTF.

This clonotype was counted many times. CDR3 sequence (DNA): TGTGCCAGCAGCGTAGGAATTCCATCTACTGGGGCCAACGTCCTGACTTTC. Encoded protein: CASSVGIPSTGANVLTF. The rearrangement joins TRBV9 to TRBJ2-6; D gene ambiguous. Germline V lookup: CDR1 SGDLS, CDR2 YYNGEE. V gave up 0 bases and J gave up 2 bases, with 12 bases separating them. CDR3 length: 17 amino acids. Full variable domain (outside the CDR3, taken from reference TRBV9 and TRBJ2-6): DSGVTQTPKHLITATGQRVTLRCSPRSGDLSVYWYQQSLDQGLQFLIQYYNGEERAKGNILERFSAQQFPDLHSELNLSSLELGDSALYFCASSVGIPSTGANVLTFGAGSRLTVL.

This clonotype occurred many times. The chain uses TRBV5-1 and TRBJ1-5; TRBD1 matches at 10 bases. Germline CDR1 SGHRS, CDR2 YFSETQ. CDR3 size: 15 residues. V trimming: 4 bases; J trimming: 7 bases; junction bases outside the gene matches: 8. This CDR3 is CASSQTGGAGQPQHF. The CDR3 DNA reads TGCGCCAGCAGCCAGACAGGGGGCGCAGGCCAGCCCCAGCATTTT.